The next 10 T cell receptor beta chains were all read from a single sample in a study of molecular identifiers for immune sequencing clone quantification. Using its own MiXCR run on the PCR reads, TCRdb lists one record per CDR3 protein. The sample lists roughly 300,000 distinct CDR3 sequences; 24% were seen once. The sequenced sample was naive CD8+ T cells from blood, with Jurkat cell RNA spiked in. Indicated subset: FACS-sorted CD8+CD4-CCR7+CD45RA+ naive T cells. These receptors all stem from a human donor in good health. Some libraries in this study had Jurkat cell RNA spiked in.

This clonotype was detected a few times. The chain has TRBV12-3 or TRBV12-4 and TRBJ2-3, with 9 bases fitting TRBD2. With V trimmed by 3 bases and J by 2 bases, 9 bases remained unmatched. The CDR3 has 17 amino acids. CDR3 residues: CASSFVLAGYTTDTQYF. The CDR3 nucleotides are TGTGCCAGCAGTTTTGTACTAGCGGGTTACACCACAGATACGCAGTATTTT.

The V call is TRBV30, the J call TRBJ2-7; D call uncertain. Germline V gene lookup returns CDR1 GTSNPN and CDR2 SVGIG (reference sequence). The CDR3 spans 11 residues. Trimming took 3 bases from V and 6 from J, leaving 9 bases between them. CDR3 region: CAWREGSEQYF. The CDR3 bases are TGTGCCTGGAGAGAAGGCAGCGAGCAGTACTTC.

In its sample, this clonotype was seen once. Possible read error: a much larger clone is one base away. The chain employs TRBV12-3 or TRBV12-4 and TRBJ1-2, with TRBD1 matching 9 bases. The V gene end was trimmed by 5 bases and the J gene end by 7 bases; junction bases not matched to a gene: 5. This CDR3 region has 13 residues. CDR3 sequence: CASSPGTGPGYTF. The CDR3 DNA reads as TGTGCCAGCAGTCCCGGGACAGGGCCTGGCTACACCTTC.

This clonotype has at least ten counts. CDR3 DNA: TGTGCCAGCATAGAGCCTTTGTCTAGCGGTGAGCAGTTCTTC. Protein sequence: CASIEPLSSGEQFF. The V gene is TRBV2, the J gene TRBJ2-1, with 7 bases that match TRBD2. V shed 7 bases, J shed 9 bases, and the junction held 12 bases outside the gene matches. The germline CDR1 and CDR2 sequences are SNHLY and FYNNEI. This CDR3 region has 14 residues. Complete variable domain (other parts from reference TRBV2 and TRBJ2-1): EPEVTQTPSHQVTQMGQEVILRCVPISNHLYFYWYRQILGQKVEFLVSFYNNEISEKSEIFDDQFSVERPDGSNFTLKIRSTKLEDSAMYFCASIEPLSSGEQFFGPGTRLTVL.

The genes are TRBV28 and TRBJ1-5; D gene ambiguous. Germline V gene lookup returns CDR1 MDHEN and CDR2 SYDVKM. Trimming took off 5 bases at V and 0 bases at J, with 11 bases between the two ends. The CDR3 is made up of 15 amino acids. The CDR3 here is CASSGPTVSNQPQHF. CDR3 coding DNA: TGTGCCAGCAGTGGCCCTACAGTTAGCAATCAGCCCCAGCATTTT. The full variable domain, with the rest looked up from reference TRBV28 and TRBJ1-5, is DVKVTQSSRYLVKRTGEKVFLECVQDMDHENMFWYRQDPGLGLRLIYFSYDVKMKEKGDIPEGYSVSREKKERFSLILESASTNQTSMYLCASSGPTVSNQPQHFGDGTRLSIL.

This clonotype was found a few times. This chain uses TRBV28 with TRBJ1-2; a possible D gene is TRBD1 (5 bases). The CDR3 has 15 residues. Germline CDR1 and CDR2: MDHEN and SYDVKM. V was clipped by 5 bases and J by 5 bases, with 18 bases between them. The CDR3 is CASSPLVLTAYGYTF. The CDR3 DNA follows: TGTGCCAGCAGTCCCCTCGTATTGACAGCTTATGGCTACACCTTC.

About this clonotype: This may arise from a read error, as a much more abundant clone is one base away. This rearrangement joins TRBV7-9 to TRBJ2-6, with D perhaps being TRBD1 or TRBD2 (5 bases each). This CDR3 contains 19 residues. Germline V gene data show CDR1 as SEHNR and CDR2 as FQNEAQ (reference sequence). CDR3 in amino acids: CASSLRQDLVESGASVLTF. DNA of the CDR3: TGTGCCAGCAGCTTAAGGCAGGACTTAGTCGAATCTGGGGCCAGCGTCCTGACTTTC.

About this clonotype: A much larger clone differs by one base, so this may be a read error. The chain carries TRBV28 and TRBJ2-3; maybe TRBD1 (6 bases). The germline V gene encodes CDR1 MDHEN and CDR2 SYDVKM. The V and J ends lost 4 bases and 2 bases respectively, with 16 bases between them. This CDR3 spans 16 amino acids. The CDR3 protein is CASSSVDSCPTDTQYF. CDR3 sequence (DNA): TGTGCCAGCAGTTCGGTGGACAGTTGCCCCACAGATACGCAGTATTTT.

This clonotype was observed at least ten times. The rearrangement uses TRBV7-9 and TRBJ2-3; a weak D match, TRBD2 (6 bases). With 4 bases removed from V and 2 bases from J, the gap between germline ends came to 13 bases. The CDR3 has 15 residues. CDR1 and CDR2 from the germline V gene are SEHNR and FQNEAQ (reference sequence). The CDR3 DNA reads as TGTGCCAGCAGCTCCTTAGCGGAGATCACAGATACGCAGTATTTT. Encoded protein: CASSSLAEITDTQYF.

This clonotype was recorded at least ten times. The chain carries TRBV6-2 or TRBV6-3 and TRBJ1-3; no firm D call. This CDR3 region has 12 residues. Germline V gives CDR1 MNHEY, CDR2 SVGEGT. Trimming pared 7 bases from V and 2 bases from J, leaving 6 bases between. DNA of the CDR3: TGTGCCAGCACCGAGGCTGGAAACACCATATATTTT. As protein: CASTEAGNTIYF.